Shown below are 4 T cell receptor beta chains from a single sample sequenced in a study of T-cell reconstitution after alpha-beta-depleted transplantation in children (dated by TCRdb to 2015 to 2016). What this sample's treatment or condition label stands for: allogeneic hematopoietic cell transplantation with graft depleted of TCRalphabeta T cells and CD19 B cells. Libraries were constructed by PCR. Sequencing used an Illumina HiSeq 2500. Molecular barcoding was employed in the preparation of TCR libraries, with unique molecular identifiers being used to normalize TCRbeta repertoire quantification. TCRdb applied fastp at Q25 and MiXCR to the public reads, then kept only in-frame beta chains. CDR3 protein duplicates are merged, each entry listing the most common genes and DNA. For this sample there are a few hundred thousand distinct CDR3 sequences; around 27% appear just once. Approximately 39% of the sample rests with the top ten.

The sample in question was PBMCs, obtained before TCRalphabeta/CD19-depleted stem cell transplant. These receptors all come from a boy less than two years old with Wiskott-Aldrich syndrome, due to receive a stem cell transplant.

This clonotype was recorded a few times. The chain carries TRBV10-3 and TRBJ2-5; D gene ambiguous. The CDR3 contains 13 residues. The V end lost 6 bases, the J end lost 2 bases, and 10 bases lay between the germline ends. Per the germline V gene, CDR1 is ENHRY and CDR2 is SYGVKD. The CDR3: CAIRPQSQETQYF. CDR3 nucleotides: TGTGCCATCAGACCACAGAGTCAAGAGACCCAGTACTTC.

The gene calls are TRBV30 and TRBJ1-5; D might be TRBD1 (5 bases). Trimming cost V 3 bases and J 5 bases, with 14 bases left between them. Per germline, CDR1 GTSNPN and CDR2 SVGIG (reference sequence). The length of the CDR3 is 14 residues. The CDR3 coding sequence is TGTGCCTGGAGCGCCGGGGGAGCGGATCAGCCCCAGCATTTT. Protein sequence: CAWSAGGADQPQHF. Full variable domain (missing parts from reference TRBV30 and TRBJ1-5): SQTIHQWPATLVQPVGSPLSLECTVEGTSNPNLYWYRQAAGRGLQLLFYSVGIGQISSEVPQNLSASRPQDRQFILSSKKLLLSDSGFYLCAWSAGGADQPQHFGDGTRLSIL.

In this sample, this clonotype turned up a few times. The chain joins TRBV7-2 to TRBJ1-1; D not certain. Germline V gene sequence: CDR1 SGHTA, CDR2 FQGNSA. Trimming pared 1 base from V and 7 bases from J, leaving 13 bases between. The CDR3 has 14 amino acids. The CDR3 reads CASSLVVRAVEAFF. CDR3 DNA sequence: TGTGCCAGCAGCTTAGTAGTTAGGGCCGTTGAAGCTTTCTTT.

There are a few counts of this clonotype. V usage is TRBV5-1 and J usage is TRBJ1-5, with a tentative D call TRBD1 (6 bases). Germline V gene lookup returns CDR1 SGHRS and CDR2 YFSETQ. The CDR3 totals 14 residues. V shed 1 base and J shed 5 bases, with 10 bases lying between them. The CDR3 DNA reads TGCGCCAGCAGCTTGACAGGGACCGATCAGCCCCAGCATTTT. It encodes CASSLTGTDQPQHF. The full variable domain, its missing parts supplied by reference TRBV5-1 and TRBJ1-5, is KAGVTQTPRYLIKTRGQQVTLSCSPISGHRSVSWYQQTPGQGLQFLFEYFSETQRNKGNFPGRFSGRQFSNSRSEMNVSTLELGDSALYLCASSLTGTDQPQHFGDGTRLSIL.